The entry below gives a single TCR beta chain sequence along with its context. No antigen is known for it. These data belong to a study of cytomegalovirus exposure and HLA in healthy donors. CDR3 length: 13 amino acids. Germline CDR1 and CDR2: SQVTM and ANQGSEA. Trimming took 7 bases from V and 2 from J; bases not matched to a gene: 5. Study-wide points: Being productive about 87% or about 30% of the time was typical of most TCR beta V segments in an earlier analysis.

Vbeta (60) and Jbeta (13) primers were used in the PCR. The repertoire was sequenced with immunoSEQ multiplex PCR; TCRdb's copy has only in-frame clones and lacks some. The sample shows 150,000 or so clones, 80% of them seen only once. This chain connects TRBV29-1 to TRBJ1-1; 9 bases are shared with TRBD1. The sequenced sample was PBMCs. This sequence was found in a man between 25 and 39 years old in good health and CMV-seropositive. DNA of the CDR3: TGCAGCGCAGGACAGGGGACTAACACTGAAGCTTTCTTT. It yields the protein CSAGQGTNTEAFF.